A single sample is the source of the 15 T cell receptor beta chains below, sequenced in a study of cytomegalovirus exposure and HLA in healthy donors. The PCR employed 60 Vbeta primers together with 13 Jbeta primers. Clones were sequenced by immunoSEQ multiplex PCR, and TCRdb holds only the in-frame ones, with some missing. The table has around 150,000 clones, approximately 73% seen once; the top ten hold about 10%. Sequencing was carried out using PBMCs. These receptors all come from a man aged 25-45 years in good health and CMV-seropositive.

The chain has TRBV5-1 and TRBJ1-1; TRBD1 agrees at 11 bases. The CDR3 length is 13 residues. V trimming: 8 bases; J trimming: 5 bases; junction bases outside the gene matches: 5. The germline CDR1 and CDR2 sequences are SGHRS and YFSETQ. The CDR3 sequence: CASTGTGGTEAFF. CDR3 sequence (DNA): TGCGCCAGTACCGGGACAGGGGGGACTGAAGCTTTCTTT. The full variable domain, its missing parts supplied by reference TRBV5-1 and TRBJ1-1, is KAGVTQTPRYLIKTRGQQVTLSCSPISGHRSVSWYQQTPGQGLQFLFEYFSETQRNKGNFPGRFSGRQFSNSRSEMNVSTLELGDSALYLCASTGTGGTEAFFGQGTRLTVV.

This clone showed up just a few times. This chain connects TRBV9 to TRBJ2-3; no reliable D call. This CDR3 is 15 amino acids long. CDR1 and CDR2 from the germline V gene are SGDLS and YYNGEE. Trimming stripped 0 bases from V and 6 bases from J, with 14 bases between. The CDR3 sequence: CASSVGNRPVDTQYF. The CDR3 nucleotides are TGTGCCAGCAGCGTAGGAAACCGCCCGGTCGATACGCAGTATTTT.

The V and J genes are TRBV5-1 and TRBJ1-5; D not certain. Germline CDR1 and CDR2: SGHRS and YFSETQ. V gave up 4 bases and J gave up 9 bases, with 14 bases separating them. The CDR3 covers 13 residues. CDR3 nucleotides: TGCGCCAGCAGCCGCGGTGCGGAGTGGCCCCAGCATTTT. It is translated as CASSRGAEWPQHF.

The chain recombines TRBV5-4 with TRBJ2-5; 11 bases are a match to TRBD2. The J call may be wrong; the DNA end is better matched by TRBJ2-7. From germline, CDR1 is SGHNT and CDR2 YYREEE (reference sequence). The CDR3 extends over 15 amino acids. CDR3 DNA sequence: TGTGCCAGCAGCCTAGGGACTAGCGGTTCCTACGAGCAGTACTTC. Translation: CASSLGTSGSYEQYF.

This clone appeared once. The V gene is TRBV5-1, the J gene TRBJ2-1; 9 bases fit TRBD2. In germline, CDR1 is SGHRS, CDR2 YFSETQ. The V and J ends lost 0 bases and 9 bases, in that order; junction bases with no gene match: 10. The CDR3 extends over 16 amino acids. The CDR3 DNA reads TGCGCCAGCAGCTTGGCCGCGTTAGCGGGAGCTGGTGAGCAGTTCTTC. Translation: CASSLAALAGAGEQFF. The full variable domain, rest sourced from reference TRBV5-1 and TRBJ2-1, is KAGVTQTPRYLIKTRGQQVTLSCSPISGHRSVSWYQQTPGQGLQFLFEYFSETQRNKGNFPGRFSGRQFSNSRSEMNVSTLELGDSALYLCASSLAALAGAGEQFFGPGTRLTVL.

The chain joins TRBV6-5 to TRBJ1-2, with D maybe TRBD1 (6 bases). The CDR3 covers 13 residues. V lost 0 bases and J 4 bases, leaving 6 bases between the germline ends. Germline assignment: CDR1 MNHEY and CDR2 SVGAGI. The CDR3 spells CASSYSGGYGYTF. CDR3 DNA: TGTGCCAGCAGTTACTCAGGGGGCTATGGCTACACCTTC.

The chain's CDR3 is CASSSEARSLAKNIQYF. Written as DNA, the CDR3 is TGCGCCAGCAGCTCCGAGGCTCGGAGCCTAGCCAAAAACATTCAGTACTTC. This sequence joins TRBV5-1 and TRBJ2-4; the D is unclear. The CDR3 has 17 residues. V gave up 3 bases and J gave up 0 bases, with 16 bases separating them. The germline V gene encodes CDR1 SGHRS and CDR2 YFSETQ.

This chain uses TRBV29-1 with TRBJ1-2; TRBD1 aligns across 9 bases. The CDR3 is made up of 13 amino acids. The trim removed 3 bases at V and 7 bases at J, leaving 6 bases unmatched. CDR1 SQVTM and CDR2 ANQGSEA come from the germline V gene. CDR3 residues: CSVDFGTGFGYTF. In DNA, the CDR3 is TGCAGCGTTGACTTCGGGACAGGGTTTGGCTACACCTTC.

This chain connects TRBV7-9 to TRBJ2-7, with D uncertain. CDR1 SEHNR and CDR2 FQNEAQ come from the germline V gene (reference sequence). V lost 1 base and J lost 4, with 8 bases in between. The CDR3 extends over 13 amino acids. CDR3: CASSLDIGYEQYF. The CDR3, as DNA: TGTGCCAGCAGCTTAGATATCGGTTACGAGCAGTACTTC. The full variable domain, completed using reference TRBV7-9 and TRBJ2-7, is DTGVSQNPRHKITKRGQNVTFRCDPISEHNRLYWYRQTLGQGPEFLTYFQNEAQLEKSRLLSDRFSAERPKGSFSTLEIQRTEQGDSAMYLCASSLDIGYEQYFGPGTRLTVT.

This clone was recorded a few times. This rearrangement joins TRBV4-2 to TRBJ2-7, with D perhaps matching TRBD2 (6 bases). The CDR3 is made up of 15 amino acids. Germline CDR1 is LGHNA and CDR2 is YNFKEQ. V lost 2 bases and J lost 3, with 14 bases in between. The CDR3 protein is CASSQLGSEGYEQYF. In DNA, the CDR3 is TGTGCCAGCAGCCAATTAGGCTCGGAGGGCTACGAGCAGTACTTC.

The rearrangement joins TRBV11-2 to TRBJ2-1; D is undetermined. V shed 4 bases and J shed 5 bases, with 15 bases lying between them. The CDR3 is 15 residues long. Germline CDR1 reads SGHAT; CDR2 reads FQNNGV. CDR3 loop: CASSSRVIEDNEQFF. The CDR3 nucleotides are TGTGCCAGCAGCTCCCGGGTTATTGAGGACAATGAGCAGTTCTTC.

J is TRBJ2-7 and V is TRBV9; D unresolved. The V end lost 1 base, the J end lost 6 bases, and 20 bases lay between the germline ends. The CDR3 is 16 residues long. Per germline, CDR1 SGDLS and CDR2 YYNGEE. DNA of the CDR3: TGTGCCAGCAGCGTATCTCCAACACCAGAACCTAGCGAGCAGTACTTC. Translated: CASSVSPTPEPSEQYF.

The chain combines TRBV29-1 with TRBJ2-2; the D gene is possibly TRBD1 (6 bases). This CDR3 contains 15 residues. V was trimmed by 4 bases and J by 0 bases, leaving 12 bases between them. Germline V CDR1 and CDR2: SQVTM, ANQGSEA. CDR3 coding DNA: TGCAGCGTTGCCGTTGACAGGACGAACACCGGGGAGCTGTTTTTT. It codes for CSVAVDRTNTGELFF.

J is TRBJ1-4 and V is TRBV6-5; the match to TRBD1 covers 9 bases. The germline CDR1 and CDR2 sequences are MNHEY and SVGAGI. The CDR3 consists of 16 residues. Losses at the gene ends were 4 bases for V and 7 bases for J; bases not matched to a gene: 10. CDR3 in amino acids: CASSSLPGQGSEKLFF. CDR3 coding DNA: TGTGCCAGCAGTTCTTTGCCGGGACAGGGTAGTGAAAAACTGTTTTTT.

The chain recombines TRBV5-1 with TRBJ2-1; 9 nucleotides align to TRBD2. The CDR3 length is 19 residues. The J segment lost 0 bases and the V segment lost 0 bases, leaving 10 bases of the junction unmatched. CDR1 is SGHRS, CDR2 YFSETQ, per germline. The CDR3 DNA reads TGCGCCAGCAGCTTGGCGATTAGCGGGAGCCCCGACTCCTACAATGAGCAGTTCTTC. This encodes CASSLAISGSPDSYNEQFF.